Below are 7 T cell receptor beta chains sequenced from a single sample in a study of cytomegalovirus exposure and HLA in healthy donors. 60 Vbeta and 13 Jbeta primers were used in PCR. The assay was immunoSEQ multiplex PCR, and TCRdb's table has in-frame clones only and misses some. The sample shows approximately 190,000 clones, approximately 77% of them seen only once. Specimen: PBMCs. The receptor set was obtained from a man between 40 and 49 years old in good health and CMV-seropositive.

The chain has TRBV5-6 and TRBJ2-7, with 7 nucleotides matching TRBD1. This CDR3 comprises 13 residues. Trimming cost V 4 bases and J 2 bases; bases outside gene matches: 3. The germline V gene has CDR1 SGHDT and CDR2 YYEEEE. The CDR3 reads CASSRDSTYEQYF. DNA for the CDR3: TGTGCCAGCAGCCGGGACAGCACCTACGAGCAGTACTTC.

This chain uses TRBV19 with TRBJ2-7, with TRBD2 as a possible D gene (6 bases). The CDR3 totals 14 residues. From germline, CDR1 is LNHDA and CDR2 SQIVND (reference sequence). V lost 4 bases and J 0 bases, leaving 10 bases between the germline ends. The CDR3: CASSTGGSSYEQYF. The CDR3 DNA reads TGTGCCAGTAGTACCGGGGGAAGCTCCTACGAGCAGTACTTC.

The chain combines TRBV7-9 with TRBJ2-1; no clear D. Germline V gene data show CDR1 as SEHNR and CDR2 as FQNEAQ (reference sequence). Trimming shortened V by 3 bases and J by 6 bases, and 9 bases separated the two germline ends. CDR3 length equals 13 residues. In DNA form, the CDR3 reads TGTGCCAGCAGCTTTCTGTCCCTCAATGAGCAGTTCTTC. It translates to CASSFLSLNEQFF.

This chain links TRBV7-9 with TRBJ1-3; D remains unclear. The CDR3 has 15 residues. Looked up from germline, CDR1 is SEHNR and CDR2 is FQNEAQ (reference sequence). The V and J ends lost 0 bases and 1 base respectively, with 7 bases between them. The CDR3 loop is CASSLAQDSGNTIYF. The CDR3 DNA is TGTGCCAGCAGCTTAGCCCAGGATTCTGGAAACACCATATATTTT.

J is TRBJ2-3 and V is TRBV7-6; 8 bases match TRBD1. With 3 bases clipped from V and 1 base from J, the junction kept 9 bases outside the gene matches. This CDR3 comprises 17 residues. CDR1 and CDR2 (germline): SGHVS, FNYEAQ. For the CDR3, the DNA is TGTGCCAGCAGCTTTAGGATTCCGGGACAGGGCACAGATACGCAGTATTTT. It translates to CASSFRIPGQGTDTQYF. Looking up the rest from reference TRBV7-6 and TRBJ2-3 gives the full variable domain: GAGVSQSPRYKVTKRGQDVALRCDPISGHVSLYWYRQALGQGPEFLTYFNYEAQQDKSGLPNDRFSAERPEGSISTLTIQRTEQRDSAMYRCASSFRIPGQGTDTQYFGPGTRLTVL.

V gene TRBV6-4 combines with J gene TRBJ2-5; D perhaps matches TRBD1 (5 bases). Germline V lookup: CDR1 MRHNA, CDR2 SNTAGT. This CDR3 has 14 residues. The ends were cut back, 6 bases at V and 3 bases at J, with 14 bases in the middle. For the CDR3, the DNA is TGTGCCAGCAGGCCCCAGGGCCGGGAAGAGACCCAGTACTTC. Encoded protein: CASRPQGREETQYF.

This chain links TRBV5-1 with TRBJ1-6; 9 bases are a match to TRBD1. Looked up from germline, CDR1 is SGHRS and CDR2 is YFSETQ. The CDR3 contains 14 residues. The trim removed 4 bases at V and 7 bases at J, leaving 3 bases unmatched. The CDR3 loop reads CASSADRGNSPLHF. The CDR3 DNA sequence: TGCGCCAGCAGCGCTGACAGGGGGAATTCACCCCTCCACTTT. Variable domain in full (rest from reference TRBV5-1 and TRBJ1-6): KAGVTQTPRYLIKTRGQQVTLSCSPISGHRSVSWYQQTPGQGLQFLFEYFSETQRNKGNFPGRFSGRQFSNSRSEMNVSTLELGDSALYLCASSADRGNSPLHFGNGTRLTVT.